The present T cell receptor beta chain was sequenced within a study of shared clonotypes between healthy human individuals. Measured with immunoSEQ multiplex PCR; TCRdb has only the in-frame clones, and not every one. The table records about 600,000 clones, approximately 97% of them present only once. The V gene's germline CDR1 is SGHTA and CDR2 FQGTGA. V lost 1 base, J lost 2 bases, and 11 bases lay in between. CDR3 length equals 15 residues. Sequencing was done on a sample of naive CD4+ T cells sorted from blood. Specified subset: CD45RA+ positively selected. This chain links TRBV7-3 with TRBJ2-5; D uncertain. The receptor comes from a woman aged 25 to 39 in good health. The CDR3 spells CASSLSATRQETQYF. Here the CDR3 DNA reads TGTGCCAGCAGCTTAAGCGCCACAAGGCAAGAGACCCAGTACTTC.